This T cell receptor beta chain appears in the sequencing data of a study of T cells after posttransplantation cyclophosphamide. Trimming left V 1 base short and J 1 base short, with 4 bases between. The CDR3 runs to 13 residues. CDR1 MDHEN and CDR2 SYDVKM come from the germline V gene. Profiling relied on immunoSEQ multiplex PCR, and the TCRdb table lists in-frame clones only, not all of them. Of 9,000 to 15,000 clones listed, around 2% are singletons. Busulfan-fludarabine conditioning, marrow transplant, and cyclophosphamide on days +3 and +4 were administered. The V call is TRBV28, the J call TRBJ1-1, with D uncertain. Sequences were derived from PBMCs, sampled after allogeneic stem cell transplant with posttransplant cyclophosphamide. This TCR derives from a male patient aged 30 to 39 who received an allogeneic stem cell transplant from a related donor, was CMV-positive, and had no GVHD. Some T cells could come from the graft donor. DNA of the CDR3: TGTGCCAGCAGTTTATACGGGAACACTGAAGCTTTCTTT. It is translated as CASSLYGNTEAFF.